This T cell receptor (beta chain) was identified in a study of Ad26.COV2.S vaccination and SARS-CoV-2 variants. Study-level background: Ad26.COV2.S was injected intramuscularly once or twice, 56 days apart.

On this clone: Its specificity is not known.

Treatment here: 15 to 20 received Ad26.COV2.S at low or high dose, single or two shots; several received placebo; per-sample allocation not given. Samples came from day 63 after the first vaccine or placebo injection. Whole-study results and caveats: Individuals receiving vaccine had higher spike-specific TCR breadth than placebo recipients did.

The CDR3 spans 16 residues. With V trimmed by 4 bases and J by 4 bases, 9 bases remained unmatched. CDR1 SNHLY and CDR2 FYNNEI come from the germline V gene. The assay was immunoSEQ multiplex PCR, and TCRdb's table has in-frame clones only and misses some. The sample gives about 350,000 clones, roughly 81% of which show up once; 2.5% to 3.5% is in the top ten. The genes are TRBV2 and TRBJ2-3, with 9 nucleotides matching TRBD1. This specimen was peripheral blood, taken in a trial of Ad26.COV2.S vaccine versus placebo. The sequence was collected from a person aged 18 to 65 who received the Ad26.COV2.S COVID-19 vaccine or a placebo. The CDR3 sequence: CASSAQGQGGSDTQYF. As DNA, the CDR3 is TGTGCCAGCAGTGCACAGGGACAGGGAGGGTCAGATACGCAGTATTTT.